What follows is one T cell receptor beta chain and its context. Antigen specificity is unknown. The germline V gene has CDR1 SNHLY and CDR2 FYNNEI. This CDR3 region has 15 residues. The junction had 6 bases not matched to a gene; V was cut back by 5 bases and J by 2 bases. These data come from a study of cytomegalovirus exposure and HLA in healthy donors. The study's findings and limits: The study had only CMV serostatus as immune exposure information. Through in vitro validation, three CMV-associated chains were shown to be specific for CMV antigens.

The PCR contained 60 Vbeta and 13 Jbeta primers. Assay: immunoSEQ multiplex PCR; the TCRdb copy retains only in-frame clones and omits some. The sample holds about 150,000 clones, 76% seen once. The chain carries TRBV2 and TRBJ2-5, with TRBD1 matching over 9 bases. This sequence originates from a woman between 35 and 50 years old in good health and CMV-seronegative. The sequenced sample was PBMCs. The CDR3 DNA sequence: TGTGCCAGCAGTTATCTGACAGGGGGTCAAGAGACCCAGTACTTC. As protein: CASSYLTGGQETQYF.